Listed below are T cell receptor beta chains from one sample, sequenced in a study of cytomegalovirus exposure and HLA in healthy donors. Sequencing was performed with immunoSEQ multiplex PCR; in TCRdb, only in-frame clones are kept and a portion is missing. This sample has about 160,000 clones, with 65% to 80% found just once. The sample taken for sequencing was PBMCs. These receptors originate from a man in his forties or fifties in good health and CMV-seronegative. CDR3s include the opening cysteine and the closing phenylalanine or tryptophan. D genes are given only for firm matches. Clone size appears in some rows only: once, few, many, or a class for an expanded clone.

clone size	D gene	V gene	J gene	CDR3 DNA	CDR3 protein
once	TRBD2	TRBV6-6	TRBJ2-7	TGTGCCAGCAGTTTACGGGAGGGAATCTACGAGCAGTACTTC	CASSLREGIYEQYF
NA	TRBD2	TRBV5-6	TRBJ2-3	TGTGCCAGCAGCTTGCCAGGCGGGAGGGCCTTAGCAGATACGCAGTATTTT	CASSLPGGRALADTQYF
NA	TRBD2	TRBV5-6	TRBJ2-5	TGTGCCAGCATTGGGAACCGGGGGGAGTACCAAGAGACCCAGTACTTC	CASIGNRGEYQETQYF
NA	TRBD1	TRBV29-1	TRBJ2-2	TGCAGCGTTTCCGGGACAGGGGGCAAGTTTGGGGAGCTGTTTTTT	CSVSGTGGKFGELFF
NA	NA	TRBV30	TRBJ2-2	TGTGCCTGGAGTGTGGAGGTTGACAGGGAGCTGTTTTTT	CAWSVEVDRELFF
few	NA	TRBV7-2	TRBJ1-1	TGTGCCAGCAGCTTAGCTTCGGGCACTGAAGCTTTCTTT	CASSLASGTEAFF
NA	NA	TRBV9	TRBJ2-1	TGTGCCAGCAGCGTAGGTAGCGGCGCTTACAATGAGCAGTTCTTC	CASSVGSGAYNEQFF
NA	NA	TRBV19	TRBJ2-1	TGTGCCAGTAGTATCCTCTCGGGGATCAATGAGCAGTTCTTC	CASSILSGINEQFF
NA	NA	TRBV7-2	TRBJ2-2	TGTGCCAGTCATCCGGGGTCCGCCACCGGGGAGCTGTTTTTT	CASHPGSATGELFF
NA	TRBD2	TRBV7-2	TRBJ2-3	TGTGCCAGCAGCTCATCCGGGACTAGTTGGTATTTT	CASSSSGTSWYF
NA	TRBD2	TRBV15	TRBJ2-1	TGTGCCACCAGCTTCAGAGCGGGAGCAACGAGGAATGAGCAGTTCTTC	CATSFRAGATRNEQFF
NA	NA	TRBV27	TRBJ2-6	TGTGCCAGCAGTTACGCAGGGGCTGGGGCCAACGTCCTGACTTTC	CASSYAGAGANVLTF
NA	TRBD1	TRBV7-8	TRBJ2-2	TGTGCCAGCAGCCATGGACAGGGATCTACCGGGGAGCTGTTTTTT	CASSHGQGSTGELFF
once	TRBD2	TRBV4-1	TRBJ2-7	TGCGCCAGCAGCCCAGCCGGGACTAGATCCTACGAGCAGTACTTC	CASSPAGTRSYEQYF
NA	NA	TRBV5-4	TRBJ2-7	TGTGCCAGCAGCTTGAGTAACAGCATCTACGAGCAGTACTTC	CASSLSNSIYEQYF
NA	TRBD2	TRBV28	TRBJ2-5	TGTGCCAGCAGTTTCCGCGGGGAGGGGGAGACCCAGTACTTC	CASSFRGEGETQYF
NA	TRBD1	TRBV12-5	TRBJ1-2	TGTGCTAGTGGCACCGGGACAGGGGAGGGTAACTATGGCTACACCTTC	CASGTGTGEGNYGYTF
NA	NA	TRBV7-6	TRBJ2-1	TGTGCCAGCAGCTTAGGGACAGTGGGTAATGAGCAGTTCTTC	CASSLGTVGNEQFF
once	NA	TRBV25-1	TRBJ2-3	TGTGCCAGCAGTGGGGGGGACCCGCCCCACCCCACAGATACGCAGTATTTT	CASSGGDPPHPTDTQYF
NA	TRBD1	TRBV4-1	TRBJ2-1	TGCGCCAGCAGCCACGGGACAGGGAGAAATGAGCAGTTCTTC	CASSHGTGRNEQFF
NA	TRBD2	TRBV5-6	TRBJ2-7	TGTGCCAGCAGGCAGACTAGCGGGAGATGGTACGAGCAGTACTTC	CASRQTSGRWYEQYF
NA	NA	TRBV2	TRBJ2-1	TGTGCCACCCCACAAGGGGGTATGGCGAATGAGCAGTTCTTC	CATPQGGMANEQFF
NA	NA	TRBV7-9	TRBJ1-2	TGTTCCAGCAGCCTTGGCTTTGAAGGGGGTGGCTACACCTTC	CSSSLGFEGGGYTF
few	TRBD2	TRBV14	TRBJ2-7	TGTGCCAGCAGCCCCCTAACTAGCGGGAGATTAAAAGAGCAGTACTTC	CASSPLTSGRLKEQYF
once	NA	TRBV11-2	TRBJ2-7	TGTGCCAGCAGCTTACCAGGGATCTCCTACGAGCAGTACTTC	CASSLPGISYEQYF
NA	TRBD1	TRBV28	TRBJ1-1	TGTGCCAGCAAACGACAGGGGGCCTTGTGGGCTTTCTTT	CASKRQGALWAFF
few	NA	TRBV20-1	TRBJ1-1	TGCAGTGCTATCTGGAACACTGAAGCTTTCTTT	CSAIWNTEAFF
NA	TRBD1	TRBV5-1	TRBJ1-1	TGCGCCAGCAGCTTGAGGGGACAGCATTTGAACACTGAAGCTCTCTTT	CASSLRGQHLNTEALF
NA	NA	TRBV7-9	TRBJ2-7	TGTGCCAGCAGCTTAGTCTCGGCACTATCCCAGCAGTACTTC	CASSLVSALSQQYF
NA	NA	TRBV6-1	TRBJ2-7	TGTGCCAGTTTCAGGGATTACGAGCAGTACTTC	CASFRDYEQYF
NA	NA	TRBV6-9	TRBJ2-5	TGTGCCAGCATTCTTTCTTCCAGGGGCACCGGGAGGCCGGGACAAGAGACCCAGTACTTC	CASILSSRGTGRPGQETQYF
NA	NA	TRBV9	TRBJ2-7	TGTGCCAGCAGCGTAGACCCAGCGGTCTCCTACGAGCAGTACTTC	CASSVDPAVSYEQYF
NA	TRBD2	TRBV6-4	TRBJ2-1	TGTGCCAGCAGTGATGCGGGTCTAGCGGGAGGGAGGTTGGATGAGCAGTTCTTC	CASSDAGLAGGRLDEQFF
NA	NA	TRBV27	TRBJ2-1	TGTGCCAGCAGTTTAGATGCGGGGACCTCCTACAATGAGCAGTTCTTC	CASSLDAGTSYNEQFF
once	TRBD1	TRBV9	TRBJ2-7	TGTGCCAGCAGCGTAGATCGGGGGACAGGGCCAGACTACGAGCAGTACTTC	CASSVDRGTGPDYEQYF
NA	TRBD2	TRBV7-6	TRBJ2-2	TGTGCCAGCAGCTATCCCCCCTCCAGCGGGAGTTCGTGGTGGAACGGGGAGCTGTTTTTT	CASSYPPSSGSSWWNGELFF
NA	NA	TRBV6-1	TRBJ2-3	TGTGCCAGCAGTGGGGGGCGGGCTAGCACAGATACGCAGTATTTT	CASSGGRASTDTQYF
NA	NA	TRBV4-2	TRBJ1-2	TGTGCCAGCAGCCAAGATCAATCACGGAACTATGGCTACACCTTC	CASSQDQSRNYGYTF
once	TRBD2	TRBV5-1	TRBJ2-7	TGCGCCAGCAGCTTGGGGACTAGGTTCAATGGGGACGAGCAGTACTTC	CASSLGTRFNGDEQYF
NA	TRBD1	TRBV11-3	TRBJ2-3	TGTGCCAGCAGCCGACAGGGGCGCACAGATACGCAGTATTTT	CASSRQGRTDTQYF
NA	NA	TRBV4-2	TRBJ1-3	TGTGCCAGCAGCCTGTCCGAGGGCATGTCGTTAAGCTCTGGAAACACCATATATTTT	CASSLSEGMSLSSGNTIYF
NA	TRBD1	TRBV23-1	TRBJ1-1	TGCGCCAGCAGCCGGGAAAGGACAGGGTTATTCTTGAACACTGAAGCTTTCTTT	CASSRERTGLFLNTEAFF